This T cell receptor (beta chain) was obtained from a study of blood T cell repertoires in COVID-19. In the study overall: COVID-19 samples, acute and convalescent, were from the United States, Italy and Spain. PBMCs, B-cell-depleted T cells, or T cells were the source of the cDNA or gDNA that made up the material.

The CDR3 sequence is 16 residues long. Trimming at V came to 5 bases and at J to 0 bases, leaving 3 bases not matched to a gene. Germline CDR1 and CDR2: SEHNR and FQNEAQ (reference sequence). Per the original data handling: Reference gene primer amplification gave estimated nucleated cell counts. Measured with immunoSEQ multiplex PCR; TCRdb has only the in-frame clones, and not every one. The V and J calls and clone size come from that table; D and trimming were worked out from the DNA. The sample lists 45,000 to 65,000 clones; around nine tenths were seen once. The chain is built from TRBV7-9 and TRBJ2-6, with 8 bases aligning to TRBD1. Sequencing was performed on peripheral blood. The clonotype originates from a human donor in a cohort sampled during active COVID-19. The CDR3 loop is CASSMDRASGANVLTF. The CDR3 region has the DNA TGTGCCAGCAGCATGGACAGGGCCTCTGGGGCCAACGTCCTGACTTTC.